These 24 T cell receptor beta chains were all obtained from the same sample, sequenced in a study of T cell responses to AZD1222 COVID-19 vaccine. Repertoires were generated with immunoSEQ multiplex PCR, while TCRdb's copy carries only in-frame clones and drops some. The sample records more than 110,000 clones, roughly nine tenths being singletons. This specimen was peripheral blood, taken on day 0 of AZD1222 vaccination. These receptors were obtained from an adult in good health.

This clone was detected once. The V gene is TRBV3-1 (or the pseudogene TRBV3-2), the J gene TRBJ1-4; perhaps TRBD1 as D (5 bases). V was clipped by 8 bases and J by 2 bases, with 9 bases between them. CDR1 is LGHDT and CDR2 is YNNKEL in the germline V gene (reference sequence). This CDR3 comprises 13 residues. The CDR3 sequence: CASLAGTNEKLFF. In DNA, the CDR3 is TGTGCCAGCCTAGCAGGGACTAATGAAAAACTGTTTTTT.

V gene TRBV11-3 combines with J gene TRBJ2-3; no firm D call. The CDR3 runs 12 residues. Germline V gives CDR1 SGHNT, CDR2 YENEEA. V was trimmed by 3 bases and J by 6 bases, leaving 7 bases between them. In DNA form, the CDR3 reads TGTGCCAGCAGCTTTAACGTTGATACGCAGTATTTT. It is translated as CASSFNVDTQYF. Supplemented by reference TRBV11-3 and TRBJ2-3, the full variable domain reads EAGVVQSPRYKIIEKKQPVAFWCNPISGHNTLYWYLQNLGQGPELLIRYENEEAVDDSQLPKDRFSAERLKGVDSTLKIQPAELGDSAVYLCASSFNVDTQYFGPGTRLTVL.

The chain recombines TRBV28 with TRBJ1-1, with TRBD1 matching over 10 bases. Germline assignment: CDR1 MDHEN and CDR2 SYDVKM. There are 13 residues in the CDR3. Trimming removed 6 bases from V and 6 bases from J; junction bases left unmatched: 4. CDR3 region: CASSWDRGAEAFF. In DNA, the CDR3 is TGTGCCAGCAGCTGGGACAGGGGCGCTGAAGCTTTCTTT.

The gene calls are TRBV5-6 and TRBJ1-1; no definite D call. The CDR3 extends over 13 amino acids. CDR1 is SGHDT and CDR2 is YYEEEE in the germline V gene. Between the trimmed V and J ends, which lost 7 bases and 4 bases, there was a span of 14 bases. CDR3 loop: CASALGLGTEAFF. The CDR3 DNA reads as TGTGCCAGCGCATTGGGGTTGGGCACTGAAGCTTTCTTT. Full variable domain (outside the CDR3, taken from reference TRBV5-6 and TRBJ1-1): DAGVTQSPTHLIKTRGQQVTLRCSPKSGHDTVSWYQQALGQGPQFIFQYYEEEERQRGNFPDRFSGHQFPNYSSELNVNALLLGDSALYLCASALGLGTEAFFGQGTRLTVV.

The genes are TRBV7-3 and TRBJ2-4; a weak D match, TRBD2 (6 bases). Germline loops: CDR1 SGHTA, CDR2 FQGTGA. The CDR3 length is 15 residues. Trimming took 2 bases from V and 4 from J, leaving 12 bases between them. The CDR3 reads CASSLDGGLKNIQYF. CDR3 coding DNA: TGTGCCAGCAGCTTAGATGGGGGACTGAAAAACATTCAGTACTTC.

This chain connects TRBV18 to TRBJ2-1, with 9 bases matching TRBD2. The CDR3 is 16 amino acids. Germline-derived CDR1 and CDR2 are KGHSH and LQKENI. J lost 2 bases, V lost 2 bases, and 4 bases had no gene match. The CDR3 nucleotides read TGTGCCAGCTCACCATCCCTAGCGGGGACCTACAATGAGCAGTTCTTC. It is translated as CASSPSLAGTYNEQFF.

This clone was seen just once. This sequence joins TRBV5-8 and TRBJ1-1; 7 positions agree with TRBD1. CDR1 is SGHTS and CDR2 is YDEGEE in the germline V gene. The trim removed 3 bases at V and 1 base at J, leaving 0 bases unmatched. The CDR3 is made up of 13 amino acids. The CDR3 nucleotides read TGTGCCAGCAGCTACAGGGGGAACACTGAAGCTTTCTTT. Protein sequence: CASSYRGNTEAFF.

The chain is built from TRBV28 and TRBJ2-5; 8 bases line up with TRBD2. CDR1 is MDHEN, CDR2 SYDVKM, per germline. This CDR3 comprises 17 residues. The V segment lost 6 bases and the J segment 5 bases; nucleotides outside the gene matches: 17. Here the CDR3 reads CASSSYGGREGHETQYF. The CDR3 DNA reads TGTGCCAGCAGCTCTTATGGGGGTCGGGAGGGCCACGAGACCCAGTACTTC.

The J gene is TRBJ2-5, the V gene TRBV10-2; D gene unclear. The V gene lost 6 bases and the J gene lost 0 bases, with 2 bases spanning the gap. CDR3 size: 11 residues. Germline V lookup: CDR1 WSHSY, CDR2 SAAADI. The CDR3 coding sequence is TGCGCCAGCAGAGACCAAGAGACCCAGTACTTC. This translates into CASRDQETQYF.

This clone came up once. The chain has TRBV7-9 and TRBJ1-1; 10 nucleotides align to TRBD1. Trimming cost V 3 bases and J 3 bases; bases outside gene matches: 1. Germline V gene lookup returns CDR1 SEHNR and CDR2 FQNEAQ (reference sequence). CDR3 size: 14 residues. For the CDR3, the DNA is TGTGCCAGCAGCTTGGGACAGGGGTACACTGAAGCTTTCTTT. It is translated as CASSLGQGYTEAFF.

This sequence joins TRBV5-6 and TRBJ2-7; D may be TRBD1 (5 bases). The V end lost 6 bases, the J end lost 3 bases, and 16 bases lay between the germline ends. CDR1 and CDR2 (germline): SGHDT, YYEEEE. The CDR3 has 14 residues. This chain's CDR3 is CASIRTDKRYEQYF. The CDR3 nucleotides are TGTGCCAGCATCAGAACGGACAAACGCTACGAGCAGTACTTC.

CDR3 bases: TGTGCCAGCAGCTTAGCTTGGGACCAGAGCCGGTCCGGGGAGCTGTTTTTT. Translation: CASSLAWDQSRSGELFF. This chain links TRBV7-8 with TRBJ2-2; D may be TRBD1 or TRBD2 (5 bases each). The CDR3 spans 17 residues. The germline gives CDR1 SGHVS, CDR2 FQNEAQ. V was cut by 0 bases and J by 6 bases, with 17 bases left in between.

The genes are TRBV20-1 and TRBJ1-1; D is perhaps TRBD1 (5 bases). CDR1 DFQATT and CDR2 SNEGSKA come from the germline V gene (reference sequence). V gave up 6 bases and J gave up 11 bases, with 13 bases separating them. This CDR3 region has 10 residues. For the CDR3, the DNA is TGCAGTGCGGGGGGGTCTTCCGCTTTCTTT. Its translation: CSAGGSSAFF.

The chain is built from TRBV28 and TRBJ1-1; weak D call: TRBD1 (6 bases). The V end was cut by 5 bases, the J end by 2 bases, with 18 bases between. Germline assignment: CDR1 MDHEN and CDR2 SYDVKM. The length of the CDR3 is 16 residues. For the CDR3, the DNA is TGTGCCAGCAGTCCCCTAATTACAGGGCTTAACACTGAAGCTTTCTTT. Translated: CASSPLITGLNTEAFF.

The chain couples TRBV6-5 to TRBJ1-1; D gene ambiguous. Germline loops: CDR1 MNHEY, CDR2 SVGAGI. Deletions cut 6 bases from V and 0 bases from J, with 11 bases between. The CDR3 runs 14 residues. The CDR3 region has the DNA TGTGCCAGCAGACGACTCCAGCTGAACACTGAAGCTTTCTTT. Encoded protein: CASRRLQLNTEAFF.

This clone came up a few times. The rearrangement joins TRBV19 to TRBJ2-5; TRBD2 might be the D (5 bases). In germline, CDR1 is LNHDA, CDR2 SQIVND (reference sequence). The V and J ends lost 1 base and 1 base respectively, with 10 bases between them. The CDR3 has 15 residues. CDR3: CASSIAGTVQETQYF. CDR3 DNA sequence: TGTGCCAGTAGTATAGCGGGAACTGTCCAAGAGACCCAGTACTTC. Supplemented by reference TRBV19 and TRBJ2-5, the full variable domain reads DGGITQSPKYLFRKEGQNVTLSCEQNLNHDAMYWYRQDPGQGLRLIYYSQIVNDFQKGDIAEGYSVSREKKESFPLTVTSAQKNPTAFYLCASSIAGTVQETQYFGPGTRLLVL.

The chain links TRBV18 to TRBJ1-2; D call uncertain. V was clipped by 3 bases and J by 1 base, with 21 bases between them. This CDR3 spans 18 amino acids. Germline V gives CDR1 KGHSH, CDR2 LQKENI. The CDR3 protein is CASSPLDGVNPLNYGYTF. Here the CDR3 DNA reads TGTGCCAGCTCACCCCTAGACGGCGTTAATCCACTTAACTATGGCTACACCTTC.

The chain links TRBV19 to TRBJ1-1; 10 bases line up with TRBD1. This CDR3 contains 15 residues. Unmatched junction bases numbered 3, after V lost 1 base and J lost 4 bases. CDR1 and CDR2 from the germline V gene are LNHDA and SQIVND (reference sequence). The CDR3: CASSIGTGGITEAFF. CDR3 bases: TGTGCCAGTAGTATAGGGACAGGGGGAATCACTGAAGCTTTCTTT. Supplemented by reference TRBV19 and TRBJ1-1, the full variable domain reads DGGITQSPKYLFRKEGQNVTLSCEQNLNHDAMYWYRQDPGQGLRLIYYSQIVNDFQKGDIAEGYSVSREKKESFPLTVTSAQKNPTAFYLCASSIGTGGITEAFFGQGTRLTVV.

The V gene is TRBV18, the J gene TRBJ2-7, with TRBD1 as a possible D gene (6 bases). Germline CDR1 KGHSH, CDR2 LQKENI. The CDR3 has 14 amino acids. Trimming left V 0 bases short and J 2 bases short, with 8 bases between. The DNA of the CDR3 is TGTGCCAGCTCACCACCCCGGGACACCTACGAGCAGTACTTC. Residues: CASSPPRDTYEQYF.

This rearrangement joins TRBV18 to TRBJ1-2; no definite D call. Germline assignment: CDR1 KGHSH and CDR2 LQKENI. This CDR3 region has 13 residues. V lost 0 bases, J lost 2 bases, and 4 bases lay in between. The DNA of the CDR3 is TGTGCCAGCTCACCACCGGTCAACTATGGCTACACCTTC. It specifies CASSPPVNYGYTF. Variable domain in full (rest from reference TRBV18 and TRBJ1-2): NAGVMQNPRHLVRRRGQEARLRCSPMKGHSHVYWYRQLPEEGLKFMVYLQKENIIDESGMPKERFSAEFPKEGPSILRIQQVVRGDSAAYFCASSPPVNYGYTFGSGTRLTVV.

The chain has TRBV5-1 and TRBJ1-1; possibly TRBD1 for D (5 bases). CDR1 SGHRS and CDR2 YFSETQ come from the germline V gene. Trimming stripped 4 bases from V and 1 base from J, with 11 bases between. There are 14 residues in the CDR3. CDR3 residues: CASSSSGGNTEAFF. Written as DNA, the CDR3 is TGCGCCAGCAGCAGTTCCGGGGGGAACACTGAAGCTTTCTTT.

The J gene is TRBJ1-1, the V gene TRBV12-3 or TRBV12-4; 8 bases fit TRBD1. Germline trimming cut 3 bases from V and 8 bases from J; bases unmatched to any gene: 5. The CDR3 spans 13 residues. The DNA for the CDR3 is TGTGCCAGCAGTTTCCAGGGGGCTTCAGAAGCTTTCTTT. It yields the protein CASSFQGASEAFF.

The V call is TRBV6-5, the J call TRBJ2-7; TRBD2 aligns across 9 bases. CDR3 length equals 14 residues. Germline loops: CDR1 MNHEY, CDR2 SVGAGI. Losses at the gene ends were 8 bases for V and 1 base for J; bases not matched to a gene: 6. The CDR3 DNA follows: TGTGCCAGCGGGACGCGGGGGGGGTCCTACGAGCAGTACTTC. Translating gives CASGTRGGSYEQYF.

This clone was observed once. The chain is built from TRBV30 and TRBJ1-2; 8 bases fit TRBD1. The germline CDR1 and CDR2 sequences are GTSNPN and SVGIG (reference sequence). This CDR3 is 14 amino acids long. With V trimmed by 0 bases and J by 6 bases, 6 bases remained unmatched. CDR3 loop: CAWSVRQGANGYTF. CDR3 in DNA: TGTGCCTGGAGTGTAAGGCAGGGGGCTAATGGCTACACCTTC.